Listed below are T cell receptor beta chains from one sample, sequenced in a study of blood T cell repertoires in COVID-19. The repertoire was sequenced with immunoSEQ multiplex PCR; TCRdb's copy has only in-frame clones and lacks some. The sample carries fewer than 200,000 clones, 65% to 90% recorded once. Sequenced material: peripheral blood. These receptors all come from a man aged 45-65 years with active or convalescent COVID-19. The CDR3 runs from the conserved cysteine through the conserved F or W. The D gene is left open where the match is weak. For some rows the clone size is stated as once, few or many, or as a class when expanded; others skip it.

TRBJ2-1,TRBV19,.,TRBD2,CASCQLAGGRNEQFF,TGTGCCAGTTGTCAACTAGCGGGGGGGCGGAATGAGCAGTTCTTC
TRBJ2-6,TRBV4-3,.,.,CASSPWGTRGANVLTF,TGCGCCAGCAGCCCTTGGGGGACAAGGGGGGCCAACGTCCTGACTTTC
TRBJ1-2,TRBV28,few,.,CASSPGRDGYTF,TGTGCCAGCAGCCCAGGGAGGGACGGCTACACCTTC
TRBJ2-6,TRBV9,.,.,CASSVGGANVLTF,TGTGCCAGCAGCGTAGGAGGTGCCAACGTCCTGACTTTC
TRBJ2-1,TRBV6-5,.,.,CASWTVYNEQFF,TGTGCCAGTTGGACAGTCTACAATGAGCAGTTCTTC
TRBJ1-1,TRBV2,.,TRBD1,CASSEEGQGGTEAFF,TGTGCCAGCAGTGAGGAGGGACAGGGTGGCACTGAAGCTTTCTTT
TRBJ1-1,TRBV21-1,once,.,CARRDCPLTEAFF,TGTGCCAGGCGGGATTGTCCACTCACTGAAGCTTTCTTT
TRBJ1-1,TRBV11-3,.,.,CASSLDGGALGTEAFF,TGTGCCAGCAGCTTAGATGGCGGAGCCTTGGGCACTGAAGCTTTCTTT
TRBJ1-2,TRBV24-1,.,TRBD1,CATSETGAGGYTF,TGTGCCACCAGCGAGACAGGGGCGGGGGGCTACACCTTC
TRBJ2-7,TRBV3-1/TRBV3-2,.,TRBD2,CASSRGTSGSYEQYF,TGTGCCAGCAGCCGAGGGACTAGCGGGAGCTACGAGCAGTACTTC
TRBJ1-5,TRBV7-2,.,.,CASSLDRDQSQPQHF,TGTGCCAGCAGCTTAGACAGGGACCAAAGTCAGCCCCAGCATTTT
TRBJ2-7,TRBV30,few,TRBD2,CAWSVGFDPGGEQYF,TGTGCCTGGAGTGTGGGCTTCGACCCGGGGGGCGAGCAGTACTTC
TRBJ2-2,TRBV2,.,.,CASSVGGASGELFF,TGTGCCAGCAGTGTAGGGGGGGCCTCCGGGGAGCTGTTTTTT
TRBJ2-7,TRBV5-1,.,TRBD1,CASSNAGQGMEQYF,TGCGCCAGCAGTAATGCCGGACAGGGTATGGAGCAGTACTTC
TRBJ1-5,TRBV6-2/TRBV6-3,.,.,CASSYSETGYSNQPQHF,TGTGCCAGCAGTTACTCCGAAACAGGCTATAGCAATCAGCCCCAGCATTTT
TRBJ2-7,TRBV11-3,.,.,CASSQMLSGLNEQYF,TGTGCCAGCAGCCAGATGTTGTCAGGGCTCAACGAGCAGTACTTC
TRBJ1-1,TRBV25-1,.,.,CASLQALNTEAFF,TGTGCCAGCCTACAGGCCTTGAACACTGAAGCTTTCTTT
TRBJ1-6,TRBV3-1/TRBV3-2,few,.,CASSQGRYPDSRNSPLHF,TGTGCCAGCAGCCAAGGTAGATATCCGGACAGCCGTAATTCACCCCTCCACTTT
TRBJ2-7,TRBV7-2,.,.,CASSLRQYEQYF,TGTGCCAGCAGCCTGAGACAGTACGAGCAGTACTTC
TRBJ1-2,TRBV30,once,.,CAWSQRVGYTF,TGTGCCTGGAGCCAGAGGGTTGGCTACACCTTC
TRBJ2-7,TRBV28,.,TRBD1,CASSSSDRAYEQYF,TGTGCCAGCAGTTCCTCCGACAGGGCCTACGAGCAGTACTTC
TRBJ1-5,TRBV2,.,.,CASSEGTTNQPQHF,TGTGCCAGCAGTGAGGGGACAACTAATCAGCCCCAGCATTTT
TRBJ2-1,TRBV20-1,.,TRBD2,CSASGQAGSSYNEQFF,TGCAGTGCTAGTGGCCAAGCGGGATCCTCCTACAATGAGCAGTTCTTC
TRBJ1-2,TRBV28,.,.,CASSLELTYGYTF,TGTGCCAGCAGTTTAGAGCTCACCTATGGCTACACCTTC
TRBJ1-5,TRBV5-6,.,TRBD1,CASSRGGPAWPQHF,TGTGCCAGCAGCCGAGGGGGCCCTGCATGGCCCCAGCATTTT
TRBJ2-7,TRBV27,.,TRBD1,CASKVGTAYEQYF,TGTGCCAGCAAGGTCGGGACAGCCTACGAGCAGTACTTC
TRBJ1-2,TRBV21-1,.,.,CASSKGGGLGGYTF,TGTGCCAGCAGCAAAGGGGGCGGCCTGGGGGGCTACACCTTC
TRBJ1-1,TRBV6-5,.,.,CASRSPRGNTEAFF,TGTGCCAGCAGATCCCCACGCGGGAACACTGAAGCTTTCTTT
TRBJ2-2,TRBV10-3,once,TRBD2,CAISESGLAGVGTGELFF,TGTGCCATCAGTGAGTCCGGACTAGCGGGAGTTGGGACCGGGGAGCTGTTTTTT
TRBJ1-3,TRBV24-1,few,TRBD1,CATSDSSGGGSGNTIYF,TGTGCCACCAGTGATTCCAGCGGAGGGGGCAGTGGAAACACCATATATTTT
TRBJ1-6,TRBV19,.,TRBD1,CASSVPNRGYSVGSPLHF,TGTGCCAGTAGTGTTCCCAACAGGGGGTATTCGGTCGGTTCACCCCTCCACTTT
TRBJ2-7,TRBV5-1,.,TRBD2,CASSFTAGKSYEQYF,TGCGCCAGCAGCTTTACAGCGGGGAAGTCCTACGAGCAGTACTTC
TRBJ1-1,TRBV18,.,TRBD1,CASSPQGGEAFF,TGTGCCAGCTCACCTCAGGGGGGCGAAGCTTTCTTT
TRBJ1-1,TRBV4-2,.,TRBD1,CASSQAGGSNTEAFF,TGTGCCAGCAGCCAAGCAGGGGGCTCTAACACTGAAGCTTTCTTT
TRBJ1-4,TRBV5-5,.,.,CASSPRTATNEKLFF,TGTGCCAGCAGCCCTCGGACAGCAACTAATGAAAAACTGTTTTTT
TRBJ1-4,TRBV30,.,TRBD1,CAWNDRGVNEKLFF,TGTGCCTGGAATGACAGGGGTGTCAATGAAAAACTGTTTTTT
TRBJ2-7,TRBV7-9,.,.,CASSDSIGSSYEQYF,TGTGCCAGCAGCGATTCCATAGGGAGCTCCTACGAGCAGTACTTC
TRBJ1-6,TRBV4-1,.,.,CASSQDLFGLSSYNSPLHF,TGCGCCAGCAGCCAAGATCTTTTTGGGCTCAGCTCCTATAATTCACCCCTCCACTTT
TRBJ2-3,TRBV5-4,once,.,CASSFPGGSTDTQYF,TGTGCCAGCAGCTTTCCGGGCGGGAGCACAGATACGCAGTATTTT
TRBJ1-1,TRBV6-5,.,.,CASSVQGGGTEAFF,TGTGCCAGCAGCGTACAGGGCGGAGGCACTGAAGCTTTCTTT
TRBJ2-7,TRBV6-5,.,TRBD1,CASSRTGGKAYEQYF,TGTGCCAGCAGCCGAACAGGGGGAAAGGCCTACGAGCAGTACTTC
TRBJ2-7,TRBV25-1,once,.,CASAAPVHPGEQYF,TGTGCCAGCGCTGCACCGGTTCACCCCGGGGAGCAGTACTTC
TRBJ1-3,TRBV4-1,.,.,CASSQEGRGDTIYF,TGCGCCAGCAGCCAAGAAGGTCGTGGAGACACCATATATTTT
TRBJ1-5,TRBV19,.,.,CASSPVHSGNQPQHF,TGTGCCAGTAGCCCCGTTCATAGTGGCAATCAGCCCCAGCATTTT
TRBJ2-2,TRBV28,.,TRBD1,CASSSHLGQANTGELFF,TGTGCCAGCAGTTCACACCTAGGACAGGCGAACACCGGGGAGCTGTTTTTT
TRBJ2-2,TRBV6-4,.,.,CASQDSFGLGELFF,TGTGCCAGCCAGGACAGCTTTGGACTCGGGGAGCTGTTTTTT
TRBJ2-3,TRBV4-2,.,TRBD2,CASSPGLAGVYTQYF,TGTGCCAGCAGCCCGGGACTAGCGGGAGTATATACGCAGTATTTT
TRBJ1-4,TRBV12-5,.,.,CASGLQLGAWDEKLFF,TGTGCTAGTGGTCTCCAATTGGGGGCCTGGGATGAAAAACTGTTTTTT
TRBJ1-6,TRBV14,.,.,CASSQDGQSYNSPLHF,TGTGCCAGCAGCCAAGACGGACAAAGCTATAATTCACCCCTCCACTTT
TRBJ1-2,TRBV12-3/TRBV12-4,.,.,CASSLQGSQGYTF,TGTGCCAGCAGTTTACAGGGGTCTCAGGGCTACACCTTC
TRBJ2-5,TRBV2,.,.,CASSQTRGETQYF,TGTGCCAGCAGTCAGACTAGGGGCGAGACCCAGTACTTC
TRBJ2-7,TRBV19,few,.,CASSIGSARAMRNPYEQYF,TGTGCCAGTAGTATAGGGTCAGCCAGGGCCATGAGGAATCCCTACGAGCAGTACTTC
TRBJ1-2,TRBV14,.,.,CASSQSPQVNGYTF,TGTGCCAGCAGCCAATCTCCACAGGTTAATGGCTACACCTTC
TRBJ2-7,TRBV30,.,.,CAWSVLTIYEQYF,TGTGCCTGGAGTGTACTAACGATCTACGAGCAGTACTTC
TRBJ2-1,TRBV7-2,.,TRBD2,CASSFSGGEGNEQFF,TGTGCCAGCAGCTTTAGCGGGGGGGAAGGCAATGAGCAGTTCTTC
TRBJ2-1,TRBV19,few,.,CASSIPGNEQFF,TGTGCCAGTAGTATCCCAGGGAATGAGCAGTTCTTC
TRBJ1-4,TRBV4-3,.,.,CASSQGPGGQPGEKLFF,TGCGCCAGCAGCCAAGGCCCTGGTGGCCAGCCGGGTGAAAAACTGTTTTTT